The clone carrying this T cell receptor (beta chain) came up once. TCRdb's copy holds only in-frame clones and misses some; the assay was immunoSEQ multiplex PCR. The data contain around 70,000 clones, roughly 90% of them singletons. This entry comes from a study of blood T cell repertoires in COVID-19. Per germline, CDR1 MNHEY and CDR2 SVGEGT. The J segment lost 5 bases and the V segment lost 6 bases, leaving 9 bases of the junction unmatched. The CDR3 consists of 14 residues. This rearrangement joins TRBV6-2 or TRBV6-3 to TRBJ2-5; 7 bases fit TRBD2. This receptor was obtained from a man in his forties or fifties with COVID-19, enrolled during active disease. Sequenced material: peripheral blood. The CDR3: CASSPAGGWETQYF. CDR3 DNA: TGTGCCAGCAGCCCCGCCGGGGGGTGGGAGACCCAGTACTTC.